This T cell receptor (beta chain) derives from a study of cytomegalovirus exposure and HLA in healthy donors. There are a few counts of this clone. Looked up from germline, CDR1 is MNHNY and CDR2 is SVGAGI (reference sequence). Trimming pared 4 bases from V and 8 bases from J, leaving 17 bases between. The CDR3 covers 15 residues. 60 Vbeta and 13 Jbeta primers were used in PCR. Sequencing used immunoSEQ multiplex PCR; TCRdb keeps in-frame clones, though not all of them. The table includes just over 150,000 clones, around 72% detected once. Sample: PBMCs. The TCR was taken from a man aged 40-49 years in good health and CMV-seropositive. The chain joins TRBV6-6 to TRBJ1-4, with D perhaps matching TRBD1 (5 bases). The CDR3 reads CASSSPGGDGEKLFF. In DNA, the CDR3 is TGTGCCAGCAGTTCCCCGGGAGGGGACGGAGAAAAACTGTTTTTT.